Below, 24 T cell receptor beta chains from the same sample are listed, as sequenced in a study of cytomegalovirus exposure and HLA in healthy donors. The PCR ran on 60 Vbeta and 13 Jbeta primers. The assay was immunoSEQ multiplex PCR, and TCRdb's table has in-frame clones only and misses some. The data contain 100,000 to 140,000 clones, over 60% of them singletons. Sequencing was performed on PBMCs. These receptors were taken from a male donor in good health and CMV-seronegative.

This sequence joins TRBV11-3 and TRBJ2-1, with D possibly TRBD2 on 6 matching bases. Per germline, CDR1 SGHNT and CDR2 YENEEA. The ends were cut back, 4 bases at V and 8 bases at J, with 18 bases in the middle. The CDR3 runs to 15 residues. CDR3 sequence (DNA): TGTGCCAGCAGCTCCCCATCGATCCCGGGGGATGAGCAGTTCTTC. Its translation is CASSSPSIPGDEQFF.

The rearrangement links TRBV5-1 to TRBJ2-3; D possibly corresponds to TRBD2 (5 bases). This CDR3 contains 15 residues. The V and J ends lost 7 bases and 2 bases respectively, with 17 bases between them. Germline CDR1 and CDR2: SGHRS and YFSETQ. The CDR3 is CASFRSGDLTDTQYF. Written as DNA, the CDR3 is TGCGCCAGCTTTAGGAGCGGAGACCTCACAGATACGCAGTATTTT. The full variable domain, in which reference TRBV5-1 and TRBJ2-3 provide the parts outside the CDR3, is KAGVTQTPRYLIKTRGQQVTLSCSPISGHRSVSWYQQTPGQGLQFLFEYFSETQRNKGNFPGRFSGRQFSNSRSEMNVSTLELGDSALYLCASFRSGDLTDTQYFGPGTRLTVL.

This clone has more than one count but fewer than ten. The chain uses TRBV5-8 and TRBJ2-1; D is uncertain. V was clipped by 0 bases and J by 8 bases, with 6 bases between them. There are 12 residues in the CDR3. Germline values: CDR1 SGHTS, CDR2 YDEGEE. The CDR3: CASSLASHEQFF. The CDR3 DNA is TGTGCCAGCAGCTTGGCTTCCCATGAGCAGTTCTTC. Full variable domain (outside the CDR3, taken from reference TRBV5-8 and TRBJ2-1): EAGVTQSPTHLIKTRGQQATLRCSPISGHTSVYWYQQALGLGLQFLLWYDEGEERNRGNFPPRFSGRQFPNYSSELNVNALELEDSALYLCASSLASHEQFFGPGTRLTVL.

The chain employs TRBV11-2 and TRBJ2-2; 7 bases line up with TRBD2. V shed 0 bases, J shed 0 bases, and the junction held 4 bases outside the gene matches. CDR3 length equals 17 residues. The germline CDR1 and CDR2 sequences are SGHAT and FQNNGV. The CDR3 bases are TGTGCCAGCAGCTTAGATATAAGCGGGACGAACACCGGGGAGCTGTTTTTT. This sequence encodes CASSLDISGTNTGELFF.

As for this clone: The junction departs from the called germline gene at one end, perhaps through a read error. The chain uses TRBV6-1 and TRBJ2-7; possibly TRBD1 for D (7 bases). The CDR3 extends over 15 amino acids. Germline V gives CDR1 MNHNS, CDR2 SASEGT. The CDR3 DNA reads as TGTGCCAGCAGTGAATCAGGGAGTAACCCGGGACAGCGGGACTTC. It encodes CASSESGSNPGQRDF.

About this clone itself: At one boundary the junction diverges from the germline segment, which might be a read error. This chain links TRBV5-1 with TRBJ2-1; TRBD2 might be the D (6 bases). Germline loops: CDR1 SGHRS, CDR2 YFSETQ. CDR3 length: 15 residues. DNA of the CDR3: TGCGCCAGCAGCTTTCGGGAGATCTCCCACAATGAGCAGTTCTTC. Protein product: CASSFREISHNEQFF.

The rearrangement uses TRBV28 and TRBJ2-1, with 14 positions matching TRBD2. The CDR3 extends over 17 amino acids. The germline gives CDR1 MDHEN, CDR2 SYDVKM. The ends lost 6 bases at V and 4 bases at J; junction bases unmatched: 8. CDR3 nucleotide sequence: TGTGCCAGCAGCCATGGGACTAGCGGGAGACATTACAATGAGCAGTTCTTC. It translates to CASSHGTSGRHYNEQFF.

The chain joins TRBV25-1 to TRBJ2-2; 9 nucleotides align to TRBD1. CDR1 and CDR2 (germline): MGHDK, SYGVNS. The junction had 5 bases not matched to a gene; V was cut back by 4 bases and J by 5 bases. The CDR3 runs to 15 residues. The CDR3 is CASSGSGTGTGELFF. In nucleotides, the CDR3 is TGTGCCAGCAGTGGATCCGGGACAGGGACCGGGGAGCTGTTTTTT.

V usage is TRBV30 and J usage is TRBJ1-1; 8 nucleotides match TRBD1. With V trimmed by 3 bases and J by 7 bases, 4 bases remained unmatched. In germline, CDR1 is GTSNPN, CDR2 SVGIG (reference sequence). The CDR3 is 12 amino acids. CDR3 DNA sequence: TGTGCCTGGAGGACGGGACAGGATGAAGCTTTCTTT. It encodes CAWRTGQDEAFF.

The V and J genes are TRBV15 and TRBJ1-1; the D gene is possibly TRBD1 (6 bases). Trimming took off 3 bases at V and 1 base at J, with 9 bases between the two ends. Germline CDR1 and CDR2: LNHNV and YYDKDF (reference sequence). The CDR3 covers 14 residues. In DNA form, the CDR3 reads TGTGCCACCAGCAGCACGGGACAGAACACTGAAGCTTTCTTT. As protein: CATSSTGQNTEAFF.

The chain is built from TRBV2 and TRBJ2-7, with D perhaps TRBD2 (6 bases). V was clipped by 10 bases and J by 6 bases, with 22 bases between them. CDR1 and CDR2 (germline): SNHLY, FYNNEI. CDR3 size: 14 residues. This CDR3 reads CATLTGGKRGEQYF. The CDR3 nucleotides are TGTGCCACCTTAACAGGAGGGAAGAGAGGCGAGCAGTACTTC.

This clone was picked up a small number of times. The chain employs TRBV7-9 and TRBJ2-2; D may be TRBD2 (6 bases). The CDR3 length is 16 residues. Germline CDR1 and CDR2: SEHNR and FQNEAQ (reference sequence). V was cut by 3 bases and J by 7 bases, with 18 bases left in between. The chain's CDR3 is CASSFLGWEAGGELFF. DNA for the CDR3: TGTGCCAGCAGCTTCCTTGGTTGGGAGGCTGGCGGGGAGCTGTTTTTT.

This clone has a handful of counts. This CDR3 reads CASSLVRWDTQYF. CDR3 coding DNA: TGTGCCAGCAGCTTGGTGCGTTGGGATACGCAGTATTTT. The rearrangement joins TRBV5-5 to TRBJ2-3; D gene uncertain. V lost 0 bases and J 6 bases, leaving 8 bases between the germline ends. Looked up from germline, CDR1 is SGHKS and CDR2 is YYEKEE (reference sequence). The length of the CDR3 is 13 residues.

The chain links TRBV6-4 to TRBJ1-2; no firm D call. CDR1 and CDR2 (germline): MRHNA, SNTAGT. The CDR3 consists of 17 residues. Deletions cut 0 bases from V and 3 bases from J, with 17 bases between. The CDR3 protein is CASSDSAGGARDYGYTF. CDR3 in DNA: TGTGCCAGCAGTGACTCCGCCGGCGGAGCGCGGGACTATGGCTACACCTTC.

The rearrangement uses TRBV2 and TRBJ2-5, with 11 bases matching TRBD2. CDR3 length: 15 amino acids. With V trimmed by 8 bases and J by 4 bases, 9 bases remained unmatched. Per the germline V gene, CDR1 is SNHLY and CDR2 is FYNNEI. CDR3 DNA: TGTGCCAGCGCCCTAGCGGGAGGTCATGGAGAGACCCAGTACTTC. Encoded protein: CASALAGGHGETQYF.

The V gene is TRBV6-5, the J gene TRBJ2-5; 7 bases match TRBD1. The better agreement between TRBJ2-7 and the DNA end casts doubt on the J call. Per germline, CDR1 MNHEY and CDR2 SVGAGI. The CDR3 is 13 residues long. CDR3 region: CASSRGTAYEQYF. The CDR3, as DNA: TGTGCCAGCAGCCGAGGGACAGCCTACGAGCAGTACTTC.

The CDR3 sequence is CASTTPRTSGNNEQFF. The CDR3 coding sequence is TGTGCCAGCACCACCCCCCGGACTAGCGGAAACAATGAGCAGTTCTTC. The chain couples TRBV27 to TRBJ2-1, with TRBD2 identical over 10 bases. V lost 7 bases to trimming and J lost 5 bases; unmatched junction nucleotides: 11. The CDR3 covers 16 residues. Germline V CDR1 and CDR2: MNHEY, SMNVEV (reference sequence).

The genes are TRBV9 and TRBJ2-1; 11 bases match TRBD2. This CDR3 has 16 residues. With V trimmed by 2 bases and J by 8 bases, 9 bases remained unmatched. CDR1 SGDLS and CDR2 YYNGEE come from the germline V gene. CDR3 nucleotides: TGTGCCAGCAGCGTGCAGCTAGCGGGAGGTACGCATGAGCAGTTCTTC. It yields the protein CASSVQLAGGTHEQFF.

A word on this clone: One end of the junction fails to match germline, which may point to a read error. The CDR3, as DNA: TGCAGCGTGGAAGGGACTAGCGGGAGGTTCTACGAGCAGTACTTC. This encodes CSVEGTSGRFYEQYF. The gene calls are TRBV29-1 and TRBJ2-7; 15 bases match TRBD2. The CDR3 is made up of 15 amino acids. The germline CDR1 and CDR2 sequences are SQVTM and ANQGSEA.

The chain joins TRBV13 to TRBJ2-7; 14 nucleotides align to TRBD2. The CDR3 consists of 14 residues. J was trimmed by 2 bases and V by 6 bases; bases with no gene match: 0. Per germline, CDR1 PRHDT and CDR2 FYEKMQ (reference sequence). As DNA, the CDR3 is TGTGCCAGCAGGACTAGCGGGAGGGCCTACGAGCAGTACTTC. Its protein is CASRTSGRAYEQYF.

The V gene is TRBV13, the J gene TRBJ1-1, with D unclear. Trimming took 5 bases from V and 2 from J, leaving 12 bases between them. Germline V lookup: CDR1 PRHDT, CDR2 FYEKMQ (reference sequence). The CDR3 consists of 14 residues. CDR3 region: CASSAQELNTEAFF. CDR3 in DNA: TGTGCCAGCAGCGCCCAGGAACTCAACACTGAAGCTTTCTTT.

This sequence joins TRBV6-1 and TRBJ1-5; D gene unclear. This CDR3 is built from 15 residues. Trimming took off 7 bases at V and 0 bases at J, with 13 bases between the two ends. The V gene's germline CDR1 is MNHNS and CDR2 SASEGT. CDR3 sequence (DNA): TGTGCCAGCAATAGCGGCGGAGCTAGCAATCAGCCCCAGCATTTT. This sequence encodes CASNSGGASNQPQHF.

The chain employs TRBV5-6 and TRBJ2-7; 8 positions agree with TRBD1. CDR3 size: 16 residues. V gave up 2 bases and J gave up 4 bases; unmatched junction bases: 11. CDR1 and CDR2 from the germline V gene are SGHDT and YYEEEE. The CDR3 DNA sequence: TGTGCCAGCAGCTTCAAAACCGGGACAGGCAGTTACGAGCAGTACTTC. Protein sequence: CASSFKTGTGSYEQYF.

The chain is built from TRBV10-2 and TRBJ2-2; 8 nucleotides align to TRBD1. Germline lookup yields CDR1 WSHSY and CDR2 SAAADI. The CDR3 extends over 15 amino acids. Trimming removed 3 bases from V and 3 bases from J; junction bases left unmatched: 3. The CDR3 region is CASSDPDRDTGELFF. CDR3 nucleotide sequence: TGCGCCAGCAGTGACCCGGACAGGGACACCGGGGAGCTGTTTTTT.